This T cell receptor beta chain was recorded in a study of T-cell memory formation after mild COVID-19. Broader study findings: CD4+ contracting clones were mainly CM and EM; CD8+ ones, EMRA. Clones that contracted from day 15 to 85 had balanced CD4/CD8; later expanders were CD4+ biased. Cross-reactive memory appears to have joined, as suggested by some responding clones showing up in pre-infection memory.

cDNA libraries for TCR alpha and TCR beta, carrying sample barcodes and UMIs, came from 5'RACE with constant-segment primers. Each CDR3 protein gets one entry after TCRdb re-called the 5' RACE reads with MiXCR. The table records roughly 300,000 distinct CDR3 sequences, approximately 13% of them present only once. This clonotype was found many times. Its antigen is unknown. The sample comprised PBMCs or a T cell subset sorted from them (not recorded which). The receptor was derived from a man younger than 30 who had mild COVID-19 (a few samples of this study predate the infection). Cell type and time point are not known.

CDR3: CSVCYLTGTGAQETQYF. CDR3 nucleotide sequence: TGCAGCGTATGCTATCTGACCGGGACAGGGGCTCAAGAGACCCAGTACTTC. This sequence joins TRBV29-1 and TRBJ2-5, with 10 bases lining up with TRBD1. The CDR3 totals 17 residues. Germline-derived CDR1 and CDR2 are SQVTM and ANQGSEA. Losses at the gene ends were 6 bases for V and 2 bases for J; bases not matched to a gene: 15.